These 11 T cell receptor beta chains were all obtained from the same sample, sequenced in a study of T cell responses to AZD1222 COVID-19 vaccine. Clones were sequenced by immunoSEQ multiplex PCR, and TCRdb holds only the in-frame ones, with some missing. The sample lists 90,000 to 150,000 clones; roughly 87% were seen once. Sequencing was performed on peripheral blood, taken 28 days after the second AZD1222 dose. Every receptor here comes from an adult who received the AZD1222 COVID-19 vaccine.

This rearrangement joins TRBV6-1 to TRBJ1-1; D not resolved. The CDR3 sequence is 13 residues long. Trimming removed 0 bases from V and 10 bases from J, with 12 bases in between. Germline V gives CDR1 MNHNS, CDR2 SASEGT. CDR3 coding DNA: TGTGCCAGCAGTGAAGCATCCGAATGGCCAGCTTTCTTT. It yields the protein CASSEASEWPAFF.

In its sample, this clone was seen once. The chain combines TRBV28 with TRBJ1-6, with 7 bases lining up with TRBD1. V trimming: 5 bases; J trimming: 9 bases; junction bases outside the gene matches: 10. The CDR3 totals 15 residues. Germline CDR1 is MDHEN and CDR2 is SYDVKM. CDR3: CASSPFEGALSPLHF. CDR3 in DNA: TGTGCCAGCAGTCCGTTTGAGGGGGCACTTTCACCCCTCCACTTT.

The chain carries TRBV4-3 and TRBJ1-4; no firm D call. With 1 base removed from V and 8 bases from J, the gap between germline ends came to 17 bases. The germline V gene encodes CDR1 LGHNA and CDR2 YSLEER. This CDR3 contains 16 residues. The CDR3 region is CASSQGLVGMSEKLFF. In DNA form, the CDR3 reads TGCGCCAGCAGCCAAGGGTTAGTAGGGATGAGCGAAAAACTGTTTTTT.

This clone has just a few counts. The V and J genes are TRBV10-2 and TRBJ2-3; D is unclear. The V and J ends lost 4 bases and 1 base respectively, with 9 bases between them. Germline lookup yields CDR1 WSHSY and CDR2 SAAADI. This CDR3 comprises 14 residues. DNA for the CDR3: TGCGCCAGCAGTGTACTCATTCGCACAGATACGCAGTATTTT. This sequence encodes CASSVLIRTDTQYF.

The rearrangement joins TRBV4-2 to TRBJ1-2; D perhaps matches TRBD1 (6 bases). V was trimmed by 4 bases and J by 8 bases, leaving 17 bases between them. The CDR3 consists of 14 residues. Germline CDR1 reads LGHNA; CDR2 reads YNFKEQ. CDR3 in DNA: TGTGCCAGCAGCCCCAGGGGTGGACAGTACGGCTACACCTTC. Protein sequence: CASSPRGGQYGYTF.

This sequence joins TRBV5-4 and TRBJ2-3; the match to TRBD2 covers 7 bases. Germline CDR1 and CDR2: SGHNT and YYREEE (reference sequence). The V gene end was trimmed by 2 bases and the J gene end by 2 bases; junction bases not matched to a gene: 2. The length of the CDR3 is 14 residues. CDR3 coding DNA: TGTGCCAGCAGCTTCGGGGGGAACACAGATACGCAGTATTTT. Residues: CASSFGGNTDTQYF.

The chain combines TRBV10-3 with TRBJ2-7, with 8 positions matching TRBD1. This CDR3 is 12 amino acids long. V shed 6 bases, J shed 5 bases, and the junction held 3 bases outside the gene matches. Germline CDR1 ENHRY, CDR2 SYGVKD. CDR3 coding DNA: TGTGCCATCAGGGACAGGGACCACGAGCAGTACTTC. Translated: CAIRDRDHEQYF.

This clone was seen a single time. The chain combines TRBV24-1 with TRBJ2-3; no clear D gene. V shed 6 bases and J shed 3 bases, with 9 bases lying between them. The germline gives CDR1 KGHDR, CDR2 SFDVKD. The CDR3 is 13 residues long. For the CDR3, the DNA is TGTGCCACCAGTACGGCCTGGACAGATACGCAGTATTTT. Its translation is CATSTAWTDTQYF.

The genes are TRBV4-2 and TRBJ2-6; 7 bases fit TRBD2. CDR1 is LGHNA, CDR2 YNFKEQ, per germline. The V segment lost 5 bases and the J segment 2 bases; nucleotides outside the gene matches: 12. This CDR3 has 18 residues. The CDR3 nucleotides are TGTGCCAGCAGCGAAACGGGGGGACTTTTAGCTGGGGCCAACGTCCTGACTTTC. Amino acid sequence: CASSETGGLLAGANVLTF.

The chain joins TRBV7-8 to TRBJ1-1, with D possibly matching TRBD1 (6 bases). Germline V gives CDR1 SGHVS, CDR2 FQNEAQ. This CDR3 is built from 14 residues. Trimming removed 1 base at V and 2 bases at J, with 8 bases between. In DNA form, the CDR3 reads TGTGCCAGCAGCTTAGTACAGGGCAACACTGAAGCTTTCTTT. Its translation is CASSLVQGNTEAFF.

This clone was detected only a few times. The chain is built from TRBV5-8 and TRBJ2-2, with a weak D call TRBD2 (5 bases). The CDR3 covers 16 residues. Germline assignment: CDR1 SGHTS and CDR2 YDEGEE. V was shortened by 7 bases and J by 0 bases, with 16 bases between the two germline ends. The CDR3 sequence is CASGPSGLANTGELFF. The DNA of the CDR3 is TGTGCCAGCGGACCAAGCGGCCTAGCGAACACCGGGGAGCTGTTTTTT. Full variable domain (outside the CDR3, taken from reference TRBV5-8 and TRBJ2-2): EAGVTQSPTHLIKTRGQQATLRCSPISGHTSVYWYQQALGLGLQFLLWYDEGEERNRGNFPPRFSGRQFPNYSSELNVNALELEDSALYLCASGPSGLANTGELFFGEGSRLTVL.